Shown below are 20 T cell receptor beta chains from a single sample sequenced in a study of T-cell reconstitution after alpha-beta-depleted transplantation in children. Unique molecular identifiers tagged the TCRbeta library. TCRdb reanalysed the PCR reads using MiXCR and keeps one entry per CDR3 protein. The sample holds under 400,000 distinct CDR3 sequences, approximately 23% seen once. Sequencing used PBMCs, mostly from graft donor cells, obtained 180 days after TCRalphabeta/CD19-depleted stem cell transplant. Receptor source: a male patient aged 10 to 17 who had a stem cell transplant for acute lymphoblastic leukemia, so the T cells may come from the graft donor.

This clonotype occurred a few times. The CDR3 region is CASSLLDTYEQYF. The CDR3 DNA reads TGCGCCAGCAGCTTACTTGATACCTACGAGCAGTACTTC. V usage is TRBV5-1 and J usage is TRBJ2-7; D gene unclear. This CDR3 spans 13 amino acids. Deletions cut 2 bases from V and 2 bases from J, with 8 bases between. The germline V gene has CDR1 SGHRS and CDR2 YFSETQ.

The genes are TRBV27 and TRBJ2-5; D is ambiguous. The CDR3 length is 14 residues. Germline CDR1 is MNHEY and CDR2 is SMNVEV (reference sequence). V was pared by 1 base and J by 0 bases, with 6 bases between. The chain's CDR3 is CASSLFADQETQYF. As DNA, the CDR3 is TGTGCCAGCAGTTTATTTGCGGACCAAGAGACCCAGTACTTC.

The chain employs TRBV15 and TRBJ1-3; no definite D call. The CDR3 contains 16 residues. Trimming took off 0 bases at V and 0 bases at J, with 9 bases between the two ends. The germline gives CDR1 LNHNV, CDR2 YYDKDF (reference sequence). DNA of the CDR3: TGTGCCACCAGCAGAGATCGATCCCCCTCTGGAAACACCATATATTTT. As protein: CATSRDRSPSGNTIYF. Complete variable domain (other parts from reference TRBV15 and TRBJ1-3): DAMVIQNPRYQVTQFGKPVTLSCSQTLNHNVMYWYQQKSSQAPKLLFHYYDKDFNNEADTPDNFQSRRPNTSFCFLDIRSPGLGDTAMYLCATSRDRSPSGNTIYFGEGSWLTVV.

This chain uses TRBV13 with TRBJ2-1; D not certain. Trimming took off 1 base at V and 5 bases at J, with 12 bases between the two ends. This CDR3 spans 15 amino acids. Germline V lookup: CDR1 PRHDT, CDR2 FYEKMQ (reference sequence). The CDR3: CASSLAGHRNNEQFF. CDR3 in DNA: TGTGCCAGCAGCTTAGCCGGGCATCGGAACAATGAGCAGTTCTTC.

CDR3: CAISESILRGPDTQYF. CDR3 DNA: TGTGCCATCAGTGAGTCGATCTTAAGGGGCCCAGATACGCAGTATTTT. The chain couples TRBV10-3 to TRBJ2-3; TRBD1 might be the D (5 bases). This CDR3 has 16 residues. Germline V gene lookup returns CDR1 ENHRY and CDR2 SYGVKD. The V end lost 0 bases, the J end lost 4 bases, and 14 bases lay between the germline ends.

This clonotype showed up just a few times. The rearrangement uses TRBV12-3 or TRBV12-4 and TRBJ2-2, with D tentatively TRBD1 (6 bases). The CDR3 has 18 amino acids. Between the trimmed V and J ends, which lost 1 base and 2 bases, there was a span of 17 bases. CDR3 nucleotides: TGTGCCAGCAGTTTAGACCTAGGACAGAAGCGAAACACCGGGGAGCTGTTTTTT. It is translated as CASSLDLGQKRNTGELFF.

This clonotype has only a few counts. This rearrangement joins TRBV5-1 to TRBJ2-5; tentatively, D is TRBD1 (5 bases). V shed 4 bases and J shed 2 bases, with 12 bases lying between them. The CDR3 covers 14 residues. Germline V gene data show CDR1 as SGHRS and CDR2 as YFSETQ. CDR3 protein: CASSSTRVQETQYF. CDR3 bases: TGCGCCAGCAGCAGTACCAGGGTTCAAGAGACCCAGTACTTC. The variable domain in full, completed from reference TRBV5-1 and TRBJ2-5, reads KAGVTQTPRYLIKTRGQQVTLSCSPISGHRSVSWYQQTPGQGLQFLFEYFSETQRNKGNFPGRFSGRQFSNSRSEMNVSTLELGDSALYLCASSSTRVQETQYFGPGTRLLVL.

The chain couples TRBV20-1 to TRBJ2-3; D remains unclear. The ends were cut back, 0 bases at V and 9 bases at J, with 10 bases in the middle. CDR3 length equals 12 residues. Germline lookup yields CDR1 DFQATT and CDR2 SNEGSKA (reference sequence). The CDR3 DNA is TGCAGTGCTAGAGATATCGGCTGGACGCAGTATTTT. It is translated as CSARDIGWTQYF.

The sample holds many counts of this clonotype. In nucleotides, the CDR3 is TGTGCCAGCAGCCACGGACTAGCCGCCTCCTACAATGAGCAGTTCTTC. The encoded protein is CASSHGLAASYNEQFF. This chain joins TRBV4-2 and TRBJ2-1; 8 nucleotides agree with TRBD2. This CDR3 is 16 amino acids long. Trimming removed 3 bases from V and 0 bases from J; junction bases left unmatched: 4. Germline values: CDR1 LGHNA, CDR2 YNFKEQ.

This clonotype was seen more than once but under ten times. The CDR3 region is CSANRQGRTEAFF. Written as DNA, the CDR3 is TGCAGTGCTAACCGACAGGGTCGCACCGAAGCTTTCTTT. The chain recombines TRBV20-1 with TRBJ1-1; TRBD1 agrees at 7 bases. V dropped 4 bases and J dropped 8; count of bases not matched to a gene: 10. This CDR3 region has 13 residues. Germline-derived CDR1 and CDR2 are DFQATT and SNEGSKA (reference sequence).

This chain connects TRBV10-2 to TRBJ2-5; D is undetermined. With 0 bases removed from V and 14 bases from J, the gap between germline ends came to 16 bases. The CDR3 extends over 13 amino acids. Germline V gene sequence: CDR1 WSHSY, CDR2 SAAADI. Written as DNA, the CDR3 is TGCGCCAGCAGTGAGTCCGCCGATGGCTACCCTTACTTC. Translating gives CASSESADGYPYF.

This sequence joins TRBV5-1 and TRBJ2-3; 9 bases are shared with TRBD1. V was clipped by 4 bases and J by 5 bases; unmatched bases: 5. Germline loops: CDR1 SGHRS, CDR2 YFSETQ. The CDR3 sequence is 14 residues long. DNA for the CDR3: TGCGCCAGCAGCCACAGGGGGCGCGGAGATACGCAGTATTTT. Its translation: CASSHRGRGDTQYF.

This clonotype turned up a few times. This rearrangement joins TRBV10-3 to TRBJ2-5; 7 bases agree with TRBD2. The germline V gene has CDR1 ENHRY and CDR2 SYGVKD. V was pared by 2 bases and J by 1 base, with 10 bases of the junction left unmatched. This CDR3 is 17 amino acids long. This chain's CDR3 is CAISEALGRERQETQYF. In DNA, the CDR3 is TGTGCCATCAGTGAGGCACTAGGGCGGGAGCGCCAAGAGACCCAGTACTTC.

The CDR3 DNA reads as TGCGCCAGCAGCATCCGGGACGGACTGTACGAGCAGTACTTC. Encoded protein: CASSIRDGLYEQYF. The chain links TRBV5-1 to TRBJ2-7; D tentatively fits TRBD1 or TRBD2 (5 bases each). The germline gives CDR1 SGHRS, CDR2 YFSETQ. The CDR3 runs to 14 residues. The V end lost 4 bases, the J end lost 4 bases, and 15 bases lay between the germline ends.

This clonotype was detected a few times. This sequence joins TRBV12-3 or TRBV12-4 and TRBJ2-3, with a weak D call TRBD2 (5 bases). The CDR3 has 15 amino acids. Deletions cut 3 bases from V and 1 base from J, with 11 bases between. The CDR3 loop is CASSFTVRGTDTQYF. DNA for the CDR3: TGTGCCAGCAGTTTTACTGTGCGGGGCACAGATACGCAGTATTTT.

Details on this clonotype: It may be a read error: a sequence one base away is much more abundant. In nucleotides, the CDR3 is TGCGCCAGCAGCTTGAAAACTCGACATATCAATGAGCAGTTCTTC. The encoded protein is CASSLKTRHINEQFF. V is TRBV5-1 and J is TRBJ2-1, with D uncertain. Germline CDR1 reads SGHRS; CDR2 reads YFSETQ. This CDR3 has 15 residues. V was clipped by 1 base and J by 6 bases, with 14 bases between them.

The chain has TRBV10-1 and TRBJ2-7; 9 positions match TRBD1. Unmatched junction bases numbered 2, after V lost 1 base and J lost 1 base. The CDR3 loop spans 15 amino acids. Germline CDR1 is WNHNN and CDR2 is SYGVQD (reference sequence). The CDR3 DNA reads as TGCGCCAGCAGTGAGTATGGGACAGGGTCCTACGAGCAGTACTTC. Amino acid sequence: CASSEYGTGSYEQYF.

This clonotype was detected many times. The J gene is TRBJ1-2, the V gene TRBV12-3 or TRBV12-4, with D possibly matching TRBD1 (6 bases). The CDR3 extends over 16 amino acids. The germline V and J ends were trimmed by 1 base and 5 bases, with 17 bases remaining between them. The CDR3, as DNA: TGTGCCAGCAGTTTAGATTCTTTGACAGGCAATTATGGCTACACCTTC. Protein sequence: CASSLDSLTGNYGYTF.

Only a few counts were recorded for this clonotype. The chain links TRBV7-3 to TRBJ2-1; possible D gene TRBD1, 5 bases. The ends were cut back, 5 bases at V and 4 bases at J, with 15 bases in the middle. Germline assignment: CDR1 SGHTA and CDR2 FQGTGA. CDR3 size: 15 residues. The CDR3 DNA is TGTGCCAGCAGCCCCCTAGGGGCTCCATACAATGAGCAGTTCTTC. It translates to CASSPLGAPYNEQFF.

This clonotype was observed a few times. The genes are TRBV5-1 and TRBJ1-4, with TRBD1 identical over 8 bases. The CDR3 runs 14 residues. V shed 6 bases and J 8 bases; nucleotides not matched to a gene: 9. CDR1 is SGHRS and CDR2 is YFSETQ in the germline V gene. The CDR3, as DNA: TGCGCCAGCACCTTCGGGACAGGTTTCGAAAAACTGTTTTTT. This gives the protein CASTFGTGFEKLFF.